One and the same sample provided the 30 T cell receptor beta chains below, sequenced in a study of Graves' ophthalmopathy and Graves' hyperthyroidism. Amplified material comprised TCR beta CDR3 regions derived from RNA transcripts. An opening RT-PCR round employed HTBI primers and preceded a second-round multiplex PCR. A single record per CDR3 protein comes from TCRdb applying MiXCR to the multiplex PCR reads. Of 400,000 to 450,000 distinct CDR3 sequences listed, roughly 20% are singletons. The sample comprised peripheral blood. Every receptor here comes from a woman aged 18 to 35 with stable Graves' hyperthyroidism.

This clonotype was picked up many times. V is TRBV11-2 and J is TRBJ2-4; the D call may be TRBD1 or TRBD2 (6 bases each). This CDR3 has 17 amino acids. V was trimmed by 1 base and J by 1 base, leaving 14 bases between them. Per the germline V gene, CDR1 is SGHAT and CDR2 is FQNNGV. CDR3 region: CASSLVRGRGAKNIQYF. The CDR3 DNA is TGTGCCAGCAGCTTAGTGCGGGGCAGGGGTGCCAAAAACATTCAGTACTTC.

This clonotype showed up many times. V is TRBV24-1 and J is TRBJ2-2, with no clear D. Germline CDR1 reads KGHDR; CDR2 reads SFDVKD. The V and J ends lost 5 bases and 5 bases respectively, with 11 bases between them. This CDR3 spans 14 amino acids. CDR3 sequence: CATSVGFPTGELFF. Here the CDR3 DNA reads TGTGCCACCAGTGTGGGGTTTCCAACCGGGGAGCTGTTTTTT.

This clonotype was counted many times. V is TRBV6-2 or TRBV6-3 and J is TRBJ2-7; D ambiguous. CDR3 length equals 11 residues. Germline V lookup: CDR1 MNHEY, CDR2 SVGEGT. With 3 bases removed from V and 5 bases from J, the gap between germline ends came to 5 bases. The CDR3 protein is CASSYGHEQYF. The CDR3 DNA reads TGTGCCAGCAGTTATGGCCACGAGCAGTACTTC.

This clonotype showed up many times. Here the CDR3 DNA reads TGTGCCATCAGTGCGGACATACCCTTTAATCAGCCCCAGCATTTT. It encodes CAISADIPFNQPQHF. The genes are TRBV10-3 and TRBJ1-5, with TRBD1 as a possible D gene (5 bases). The CDR3 consists of 15 residues. Germline lookup yields CDR1 ENHRY and CDR2 SYGVKD. The V gene lost 4 bases and the J gene lost 4 bases, with 14 bases spanning the gap.

This clonotype showed up just once. The V gene is TRBV2, the J gene TRBJ1-5; D remains ambiguous. The CDR3 extends over 15 amino acids. V gave up 2 bases and J gave up 3 bases, with 11 bases separating them. The germline CDR1 and CDR2 sequences are SNHLY and FYNNEI. This chain's CDR3 is CASSEWSEYNQPQHF. CDR3 nucleotides: TGTGCCAGCAGTGAATGGTCGGAGTACAATCAGCCCCAGCATTTT.

This clonotype showed up just a few times. V and J are TRBV12-3 or TRBV12-4 and TRBJ2-2, with TRBD1 identical over 12 bases. V lost 6 bases and J lost 6; bases outside the gene matches: 5. The CDR3 runs to 15 residues. The DNA for the CDR3 is TGTGCCAGCAGGCCAGGGACAGGGGGCCCCGGGGAGCTGTTTTTT. It codes for CASRPGTGGPGELFF.

This clonotype was recorded at least ten times. V and J are TRBV27 and TRBJ2-5; perhaps TRBD2 as D (6 bases). The germline gives CDR1 MNHEY, CDR2 SMNVEV (reference sequence). CDR3 size: 17 residues. Between the trimmed V and J ends, which lost 6 bases and 2 bases, there was a span of 22 bases. CDR3: CASSHSIPLGTQETQYF. CDR3 DNA: TGTGCCAGCAGCCACTCCATCCCTCTCGGGACTCAAGAGACCCAGTACTTC.

This clonotype was recorded many times. The chain is built from TRBV12-3 or TRBV12-4 and TRBJ1-2, with 8 bases fitting TRBD1. V was pared by 7 bases and J by 3 bases, with 4 bases of the junction left unmatched. This CDR3 region has 13 residues. The CDR3 nucleotides are TGTGCCAGCACGGCAGGGGGCTACTATGGCTACACCTTC. It encodes CASTAGGYYGYTF.

At least ten counts were recorded for this clonotype. The V and J genes are TRBV5-1 and TRBJ1-3; D may be TRBD1 (6 bases). CDR1 is SGHRS, CDR2 YFSETQ, per germline. The CDR3 extends over 14 amino acids. V dropped 4 bases and J dropped 4 bases, with 12 bases sitting between them. CDR3 region: CASSPQGGGNTIYF. CDR3 sequence (DNA): TGCGCCAGCAGCCCACAGGGCGGAGGAAACACCATATATTTT. The full variable domain, in which reference TRBV5-1 and TRBJ1-3 provide the parts outside the CDR3, is KAGVTQTPRYLIKTRGQQVTLSCSPISGHRSVSWYQQTPGQGLQFLFEYFSETQRNKGNFPGRFSGRQFSNSRSEMNVSTLELGDSALYLCASSPQGGGNTIYFGEGSWLTVV.

This clonotype has ten or more counts. V usage is TRBV2 and J usage is TRBJ2-5; 9 positions agree with TRBD1. V was pared by 10 bases and J by 6 bases, with 6 bases of the junction left unmatched. CDR3 length: 12 residues. Germline values: CDR1 SNHLY, CDR2 FYNNEI. The CDR3, as DNA: TGTGCCAACAGGGACAGGGACCAGACCCAGTACTTC. Its translation is CANRDRDQTQYF.

The table lists this clonotype with many counts. This chain uses TRBV12-3 or TRBV12-4 with TRBJ2-7; D is ambiguous. V shed 1 base and J shed 3 bases, with 7 bases lying between them. The CDR3 contains 13 residues. The CDR3 DNA is TGTGCCAGCAGTTTAGGGTCCCTCTACGAGCAGTACTTC. Translated: CASSLGSLYEQYF.

Ten or more counts support this clonotype. This rearrangement joins TRBV11-2 to TRBJ2-7, with 7 bases that match TRBD2. V shed 5 bases and J 0 bases; nucleotides not matched to a gene: 10. Germline CDR1 and CDR2: SGHAT and FQNNGV. The CDR3 totals 16 residues. CDR3 amino acids: CASSPGLGDYSYEQYF. The DNA of the CDR3 is TGTGCCAGCAGCCCCGGGTTGGGGGACTACTCCTACGAGCAGTACTTC.

This clonotype has ten or more counts. The chain is built from TRBV6-2 or TRBV6-3 and TRBJ2-5, with 9 bases matching TRBD1. The CDR3 is 13 amino acids. Germline V gene lookup returns CDR1 MNHEY and CDR2 SVGEGT. The ends lost 7 bases at V and 6 bases at J; junction bases unmatched: 6. The CDR3 protein is CASNPDRGQTQYF. The DNA of the CDR3 is TGTGCCAGCAACCCGGACAGGGGACAGACCCAGTACTTC.

V gene TRBV20-1 combines with J gene TRBJ2-7; TRBD2 aligns across 8 bases. The CDR3 extends over 16 amino acids. Per the germline V gene, CDR1 is DFQATT and CDR2 is SNEGSKA (reference sequence). V lost 1 base, J lost 3 bases, and 11 bases stayed unmatched. The DNA of the CDR3 is TGCAGTGCTAGAGCCGTGAGGGAACTAGCGGTCTACGAGCAGTACTTC. It yields the protein CSARAVRELAVYEQYF.

This clonotype was recorded at least ten times. The chain uses TRBV6-2 or TRBV6-3 and TRBJ1-2, with TRBD1 identical over 10 bases. This CDR3 is 19 amino acids long. Germline CDR1 MNHEY, CDR2 SVGEGT. Trimming cost V 6 bases and J 3 bases; bases outside gene matches: 19. CDR3 loop: CASRKTLDRGKLNDYGYTF. CDR3 sequence (DNA): TGTGCCAGCAGAAAAACCTTGGACAGGGGGAAATTGAATGACTATGGCTACACCTTC.

The sample holds a few counts of this clonotype. V usage is TRBV20-1 and J usage is TRBJ2-7, with 8 bases matching TRBD2. V lost 0 bases to trimming and J lost 3 bases; unmatched junction nucleotides: 7. The CDR3 is made up of 15 amino acids. Germline assignment: CDR1 DFQATT and CDR2 SNEGSKA (reference sequence). CDR3: CSARDRLAGGYEQYF. CDR3 sequence (DNA): TGCAGTGCTAGAGATCGCCTAGCGGGTGGCTACGAGCAGTACTTC.

The chain has TRBV30 and TRBJ1-1; D gene uncertain. V dropped 3 bases and J dropped 0 bases, with 11 bases sitting between them. There are 14 residues in the CDR3. Per germline, CDR1 GTSNPN and CDR2 SVGIG (reference sequence). The CDR3 DNA is TGTGCCTGGAGACTGACGAGACTGAACACTGAAGCTTTCTTT. Protein sequence: CAWRLTRLNTEAFF.

This clonotype was found a few times. The chain employs TRBV5-1 and TRBJ2-5, with D perhaps being TRBD1 or TRBD2 (5 bases each). Germline-derived CDR1 and CDR2 are SGHRS and YFSETQ. The CDR3 totals 13 residues. Deletions cut 4 bases from V and 3 bases from J, with 10 bases between. In nucleotides, the CDR3 is TGCGCCAGCAGCCAAGGGACCGAAGAGACCCAGTACTTC. Its protein product is CASSQGTEETQYF.

V gene TRBV28 combines with J gene TRBJ1-2, with D possibly matching TRBD1 (5 bases). This CDR3 is built from 14 residues. Trimming removed 4 bases from V and 3 bases from J, with 12 bases in between. CDR1 is MDHEN and CDR2 is SYDVKM in the germline V gene. CDR3 sequence reads: CASSYLGGDYGYTF. The CDR3 DNA reads TGTGCCAGCAGTTACCTGGGGGGAGACTATGGCTACACCTTC.

This clonotype was observed many times. This rearrangement joins TRBV6-1 to TRBJ1-5, with D possibly TRBD1 on 5 matching bases. V gave up 0 bases and J gave up 0 bases, with 12 bases separating them. Germline V lookup: CDR1 MNHNS, CDR2 SASEGT. CDR3 size: 17 residues. The CDR3 region is CASSEAGPLYSNQPQHF. The CDR3 coding sequence is TGTGCCAGCAGTGAAGCGGGGCCGTTGTATAGCAATCAGCCCCAGCATTTT.

This rearrangement joins TRBV12-3 or TRBV12-4 to TRBJ1-1; the match to TRBD1 covers 12 bases. The CDR3 contains 17 residues. V was pared by 4 bases and J by 0 bases, with 6 bases of the junction left unmatched. CDR3 in amino acids: CASSYGTGGRVNTEAFF. CDR3 nucleotide sequence: TGTGCCAGCAGTTACGGGACAGGGGGCAGGGTGAACACTGAAGCTTTCTTT.

This clonotype was seen many times. The chain has TRBV25-1 and TRBJ2-7; 8 positions match TRBD2. Per the germline V gene, CDR1 is MGHDK and CDR2 is SYGVNS. The CDR3 length is 16 residues. The V gene end was trimmed by 5 bases and the J gene end by 4 bases; junction bases not matched to a gene: 13. CDR3 loop: CASSISGGSVGYEQYF. The CDR3 DNA follows: TGTGCCAGCAGTATATCGGGGGGGTCGGTAGGGTACGAGCAGTACTTC.

Concerning this clonotype itself: One junction end does not reproduce the germline sequence, and a read error may be involved. The chain has TRBV12-3 or TRBV12-4 and TRBJ2-4; weak D call: TRBD1 (5 bases). CDR3 length equals 13 residues. CDR3 sequence: CASSSTAMDMQYF. The CDR3 region has the DNA TGTGCCAGCAGTTCCACAGCGATGGACATGCAGTACTTC.

This chain connects TRBV7-3 to TRBJ2-5; 10 bases are a match to TRBD2. This CDR3 contains 15 residues. Losses at the gene ends were 4 bases for V and 5 bases for J; bases not matched to a gene: 7. The germline V gene has CDR1 SGHTA and CDR2 FQGTGA. CDR3 coding DNA: TGTGCCAGCAGCTCTAGCGGGAGCCTATCGGAGACCCAGTACTTC. Amino acids: CASSSSGSLSETQYF.

CDR3 region: CASSVTGYEQYF. The CDR3 DNA reads as TGTGCCAGCAGTGTGACAGGTTACGAGCAGTACTTC. V usage is TRBV6-1 and J usage is TRBJ2-7; possible D gene TRBD1, 6 bases. Germline CDR1 MNHNS, CDR2 SASEGT. V dropped 4 bases and J dropped 4 bases, with 8 bases sitting between them. The CDR3 runs 12 residues.

This clonotype was found many times. V and J are TRBV2 and TRBJ2-4, with a weak D call TRBD2 (6 bases). The V gene lost 1 base and the J gene lost 11 bases, with 6 bases spanning the gap. Germline V CDR1 and CDR2: SNHLY, FYNNEI. The length of the CDR3 is 11 residues. The CDR3 nucleotides read TGTGCCAGCAGTGAAGGGGAGGTTCAGTACTTC. Translated, it gives CASSEGEVQYF. The full variable domain, its missing parts supplied by reference TRBV2 and TRBJ2-4, is EPEVTQTPSHQVTQMGQEVILRCVPISNHLYFYWYRQILGQKVEFLVSFYNNEISEKSEIFDDQFSVERPDGSNFTLKIRSTKLEDSAMYFCASSEGEVQYFGAGTRLSVL.

This clonotype appeared many times. The chain links TRBV6-2 or TRBV6-3 to TRBJ2-7; D not certain. With 0 bases removed from V and 5 bases from J, the gap between germline ends came to 26 bases. Looked up from germline, CDR1 is MNHEY and CDR2 is SVGEGT. The CDR3 length is 19 residues. The CDR3 DNA reads TGTGCCAGCAGTTACTCTTCAATCTCGTCTGGTTCGTATGGAGACGAGCAGTACTTC. It yields the protein CASSYSSISSGSYGDEQYF.

This clonotype was counted a few times. V is TRBV20-1 and J is TRBJ1-6; possible D gene TRBD1, 5 bases. The CDR3 has 15 residues. The V end lost 6 bases, the J end lost 7 bases, and 19 bases lay between the germline ends. CDR1 and CDR2 (germline): DFQATT, SNEGSKA (reference sequence). DNA for the CDR3: TGCAGTGCCCCCGAGGTGGGGCGAGAAAATTCACCCCTCCACTTT. Translated, it gives CSAPEVGRENSPLHF.

This clonotype was counted between two and nine times. The genes are TRBV20-1 and TRBJ2-7; D gene uncertain. Trimming took off 0 bases at V and 3 bases at J, with 9 bases between the two ends. This CDR3 has 13 amino acids. The germline V gene encodes CDR1 DFQATT and CDR2 SNEGSKA (reference sequence). The CDR3 reads CSAREVGGYEQYF. The CDR3 DNA reads as TGCAGTGCTAGAGAGGTGGGTGGCTACGAGCAGTACTTC.

Of note for this clonotype: One end of the junction fails to match germline, which may point to a read error. The V call is TRBV24-1, the J call TRBJ2-2, with 7 positions matching TRBD2. Germline values: CDR1 KGHDR, CDR2 SFDVKD. The CDR3 has 16 residues. The CDR3 DNA follows: TGTGCCACCAGTGATTCCGCGGGACGCCCGAGCGGGGAGCTGTGTTTT. Its translation is CATSDSAGRPSGELCF.